Below, one T cell receptor (beta chain) is given with its context. Its specificity is unknown. This specimen comes from a study of OX40 agonist ivuxolimab in advanced cancers. The overall study: Patients' therapy was ivuxolimab, an antibody that acts as an agonist of OX40 (CD134). Each dose-escalation patient presented with hepatocellular carcinoma, melanoma, renal cell or head and neck cancer. The study reported partial responses in three patients: one hepatocellular carcinoma, two cutaneous melanoma. Study observations and caveats: The authors also found low normalized T-cell clonal expansion in some nonresponders.

Assay: immunoSEQ multiplex PCR; the TCRdb copy retains only in-frame clones and omits some. The sample records 60,000 to 70,000 clones, approximately 86% being singletons. Trimming pared 2 bases from V and 11 bases from J, leaving 18 bases between. Germline V lookup: CDR1 SGHTA, CDR2 FQGTGA. CDR3 length: 14 residues. The TCR comes from an adult with an advanced solid tumor such as melanoma, head and neck, liver or kidney cancer. The chain is built from TRBV7-3 and TRBJ1-1, with D unresolved. The sample was CD4+ or CD8+ T cells sorted from blood, taken in a trial of the OX40 agonist ivuxolimab. The DNA for the CDR3 is TGTGCCAGCAGCTTAGAAGCGAGACTTCTGACGGCTTTCTTT. This sequence encodes CASSLEARLLTAFF.